This T cell receptor (beta chain) was profiled in a study of pediatric ulcerative colitis (dated by TCRdb to the late 2010s). Regarding the study in general: Nine or ten newly diagnosed, treatment-naive pediatric ulcerative colitis patients and a few non-IBD control children each provided paired blood and rectal samples. General conclusions and limits of the study: For technical reasons, substantially fewer templates were yielded by the blood samples of a couple of patients, and these blood samples were excluded from blood-rectal overlap analysis. Because the repertoires came from total lymphocyte DNA, rare subsets such as regulatory T cells may have patterns that are not reflected. The healthy control group was small, consisting of only a handful of individuals. Autologous blood-rectal clonal overlap was significantly higher in ulcerative colitis patients than in controls, suggesting increased T cell trafficking to inflamed tissue. Rectal pinch biopsies may have included blood-derived T cells, especially in patients with overt colitis. A couple of rectal CDR3 clonotypes were present in all ulcerative colitis patients and in none of the controls. Features of the rectal repertoire distinguished controls, mild-moderate colitis patients and acute severe colitis patients, and in acute severe colitis, rectal diversity was reduced because of clonal expansions.

Of note for this clone: The antigen it recognizes is unknown. No base qualities exist here, and no much larger clone lies one base off it.

V and J lose 4 bases and 7 bases, and a span of 14 bases separates them. The CDR3 covers 13 residues, taking in both the cysteine and the phenylalanine. Solely the CDR3 DNA is kept, with 39 bases framed from the first base. The germline V gene supplies CDR1 LGHNA and CDR2 YNFKEQ. Through the immunoSEQ TRB Survey service, multiplex V and J primers were used to amplify rearranged CDR3 beta regions from genomic DNA. To keep depth equal across samples, survey-level sequencing depth of up to 500,000 reads per sample was applied. Libraries were purified and pooled, and sequencing was performed on Illumina technology. In the authors' own workflow: Productive clonality, sample overlap, pairwise scatters, CDR3 beta length, V/D/J gene usage and productiveness were all assessed with the immunoSEQ online tools. Calculated diversity was defined as the number of unique rearrangements divided by total templates times 100, and Shannon and Simpson indices were additionally computed. Z-score normalized data were analyzed by principal component analysis with the R prcomp function and the ggbiplot package. Morisita's index was used to measure clonal overlap between blood and rectum within each subject. The table was pulled from immuneACCESS by TCRdb, which kept in-frame rearrangements only. Such tables lose some clones; where checked, under half of the loss comes from unresolved V genes, and the rest has no known cause. The V and J calls and the clone size are those of that table, but D and trimming were determined from the DNA. The sample table records around 16,000 clones; nearly 80% of these occur just once. Clones ranked in the top ten supply around 6.9% of the sample.

During colonoscopy, one to two pinch biopsies were obtained from the rectum for research. Controls underwent colonoscopy for suspected IBD, had macroscopically and histologically normal endoscopy, and were not diagnosed with IBD within the following year. Rectal biopsies were digested with proteinase K before DNA isolation. The Wizard kit (Promega) was used to extract genomic DNA from blood and intestinal samples. The source material was gut tissue. The TCR comes from a boy younger than 18 who was a control in a study of pediatric ulcerative colitis. The sequence links TRBV4-2 to TRBJ2-7, with no confident D gene call. In nucleotide form, the sequence is TGTGCCAGCAGCCGAACCATTGGGATTGAGCAGTACTTC. Its translation is CASSRTIGIEQYF.